This T cell receptor beta chain was captured in a study of T cells and Merkel cell carcinoma outcomes. General study points: Repertoire plus T-cell density reportedly predicted Merkel cell carcinoma outcomes.

Germline V gives CDR1 MNHEY, CDR2 SVGAGI. The CDR3 totals 15 residues. The data were produced by immunoSEQ multiplex PCR, yet TCRdb's version contains in-frame clones alone and is incomplete. The data show 15,000 to 19,000 clones, 85% to 90% seen once. As concerns this clone: Its specificity is unknown. The junction does not match germline at one end; this may be a read error.

The specimen was tumor tissue from Merkel cell carcinoma. This rearrangement joins TRBV6-5 to TRBJ2-7; unclear D gene. This TCR derives from a human donor with Merkel cell carcinoma. The CDR3 is CANSYSIGQAYEQYF. CDR3 DNA sequence: TGTGCCAACAGTTACTCGATTGGGCAGGCCTACGAGCAGTACTTC.